The 4 T cell receptor beta chains below were found in one sample sequenced in a study of blood T cell repertoires in COVID-19. Data came from immunoSEQ multiplex PCR; TCRdb stores just in-frame clones and leaves some out. The repertoire consists of roughly 110,000 clones, with 65% to 75% occurring once and the leading ten covering about 0.85%. The sequencing input was peripheral blood. The receptors originated from a human donor with acute or convalescent COVID-19. The donor label of this sample is uncertain.

The chain combines TRBV18 with TRBJ2-2, with a tentative D call TRBD2 (6 bases). Germline V gene sequence: CDR1 KGHSH, CDR2 LQKENI. V shed 0 bases and J shed 2 bases, with 10 bases lying between them. The CDR3 runs to 16 residues. CDR3 DNA: TGTGCCAGCTCACCACCAGGGGACTTAAACACCGGGGAGCTGTTTTTT. Protein: CASSPPGDLNTGELFF.

V is TRBV28 and J is TRBJ1-4; 9 bases fit TRBD1. CDR3 length equals 12 residues. The trim removed 2 bases at V and 14 bases at J, leaving 3 bases unmatched. Germline lookup yields CDR1 MDHEN and CDR2 SYDVKM. The CDR3 reads CASSLETGGLFF. For the CDR3, the DNA is TGTGCCAGCAGTTTAGAAACAGGGGGCCTGTTTTTT.

The chain has TRBV19 and TRBJ1-5; D uncertain. Trimming shortened V by 5 bases and J by 6 bases, and 14 bases separated the two germline ends. The CDR3 sequence is 14 residues long. Germline loops: CDR1 LNHDA, CDR2 SQIVND (reference sequence). The CDR3 sequence: CASSVFGLSQPQHF. The CDR3 DNA reads TGTGCCAGTAGTGTTTTTGGGCTGTCTCAGCCCCAGCATTTT.

This chain joins TRBV14 and TRBJ2-7; TRBD1 aligns across 8 bases. The CDR3 has 13 amino acids. The ends lost 3 bases at V and 6 bases at J; junction bases unmatched: 4. The germline gives CDR1 SGHDN, CDR2 FVKESK. CDR3 bases: TGTGCCAGCAGCCAGGGAACAGGGGGCGAGCAGTACGTC. Translated, it gives CASSQGTGGEQYV.